This T cell receptor (beta chain) was obtained from a study of PD-1 blockade in classical Hodgkin lymphoma. From germline, CDR1 is LNHNV and CDR2 YYDKDF (reference sequence). V was shortened by 7 bases and J by 5 bases, with 14 bases between the two germline ends. The CDR3 loop spans 13 amino acids. Points on this clone: Its antigen is as yet unknown.

This table comes from immunoSEQ multiplex PCR, and its TCRdb copy is limited to in-frame clones, with some not included. This table has roughly 41,000 clones, 69% appearing once. Regarding time point: cycle 4 day 1 (C4D1), after 6 weeks of nivolumab. Relapses following autologous stem cell transplantation were seen in all patients, with brentuximab vedotin exposure varying. Study findings and constraints: Baseline TCR diversity was reportedly lower in newly diagnosed patients than healthy donors.

The V and J genes are TRBV15 and TRBJ2-5; a weak D match, TRBD2 (5 bases). This TCR came from a human donor with classical Hodgkin lymphoma. This sample comprised peripheral blood mononuclear cells (PBMCs), obtained before the fourth cycle of nivolumab. For the CDR3, the DNA is TGTGCCACCACCGGAGAGAGGGCGGAGACCCAGTACTTC. This gives the protein CATTGERAETQYF.